What follows are 26 T cell receptor beta chains derived from one specimen sequenced in a study of blood T cells in healthy people across ages. A second PCR of about 7 to 12 cycles used a sample-barcoded 5' primer and a J-beta primer mix. Using its own MiXCR run on the 5' RACE reads, TCRdb lists one record per CDR3 protein. This table has hundreds of thousands of distinct CDR3 sequences, around 45% appearing once. Specimen: blood. Receptor source: a man aged 55 to 70 in good health.

The V and J genes are TRBV14 and TRBJ2-7; D possibly corresponds to TRBD1 (5 bases). The CDR3 runs to 14 residues. CDR1 SGHDN and CDR2 FVKESK come from the germline V gene. V gave up 0 bases and J gave up 3 bases, with 9 bases separating them. This CDR3 is CASSQERGFYEQYF. Here the CDR3 DNA reads TGTGCCAGCAGCCAAGAAAGGGGTTTCTACGAGCAGTACTTC.

This clonotype was seen a few times. This chain uses TRBV6-1 with TRBJ2-5; 12 nucleotides align to TRBD2. CDR1 and CDR2 from the germline V gene are MNHNS and SASEGT. The CDR3 runs to 16 residues. V shed 6 bases, J shed 2 bases, and the junction held 7 bases outside the gene matches. Written as DNA, the CDR3 is TGTGCCAGCAGGGCTAGCGGGGGGGACAGTCAAGAGACCCAGTACTTC. It codes for CASRASGGDSQETQYF.

The rearrangement joins TRBV7-2 to TRBJ1-4, with no clear D. The CDR3 totals 13 residues. Trimming shortened V by 6 bases and J by 7 bases, and 12 bases separated the two germline ends. CDR1 and CDR2 (germline): SGHTA, FQGNSA. The CDR3 nucleotides are TGTGCCAGCAGACAAGGGTTTGGTGAAAAACTGTTTTTT. It codes for CASRQGFGEKLFF.

This clonotype was found many times. The rearrangement links TRBV14 to TRBJ1-1; D is uncertain. The V end lost 1 base, the J end lost 1 base, and 4 bases lay between the germline ends. The length of the CDR3 is 13 residues. Per germline, CDR1 SGHDN and CDR2 FVKESK. In DNA, the CDR3 is TGTGCCAGCAGCCAAGGCAGGAACACTGAAGCTTTCTTT. The encoded protein is CASSQGRNTEAFF.

Worth noting for this clonotype: At one of its ends the junction is not consistent with the germline gene, which may arise from a read error. The V and J genes are TRBV11-3 and TRBJ1-1; TRBD1 is a possible D gene (5 bases). Germline loops: CDR1 SGHNT, CDR2 YENEEA. The length of the CDR3 is 17 residues. The CDR3 DNA follows: TGTCCCAGCAGCTTAGACGGGTGGGGGGAGACGAACACTGAAGCTTTCTTT. Protein product: CPSSLDGWGETNTEAFF.

The genes are TRBV5-4 and TRBJ1-4; 10 bases map to TRBD1. After removal of 4 bases from V and 8 bases from J, the junction contained 5 bases not matched to a gene. Per germline, CDR1 SGHNT and CDR2 YYREEE (reference sequence). The length of the CDR3 is 14 residues. CDR3 protein: CASSKDRGREKLFF. The CDR3, as DNA: TGTGCCAGCAGCAAAGACAGGGGGCGGGAAAAACTGTTTTTT.

This clonotype has a count of ten or more. The chain links TRBV10-3 to TRBJ1-2; TRBD1 agrees at 8 bases. The V and J ends lost 0 bases and 10 bases, in that order; junction bases with no gene match: 4. The CDR3 runs to 13 residues. The germline V gene encodes CDR1 ENHRY and CDR2 SYGVKD. CDR3 in DNA: TGTGCCATCAGTGAGTCGACGGACAGGGTCTACACCTTC. It is translated as CAISESTDRVYTF.

This clonotype has only a few counts. The chain recombines TRBV5-5 with TRBJ2-7, with 7 bases lining up with TRBD1. J was trimmed by 6 bases and V by 1 base; bases with no gene match: 13. The CDR3 consists of 16 residues. CDR1 is SGHKS, CDR2 YYEKEE, per germline (reference sequence). The CDR3 reads CASSLLSGQGVSEQYF. CDR3 coding DNA: TGTGCCAGCAGCTTGTTATCGGGGCAGGGGGTTTCCGAGCAGTACTTC.

The chain links TRBV11-2 to TRBJ1-2, with 7 bases identical to TRBD1. CDR3 length: 13 residues. Germline V gives CDR1 SGHAT, CDR2 FQNNGV. V gave up 1 base and J gave up 8 bases; unmatched junction bases: 4. The CDR3: CASSLVRGEGYTF. CDR3 coding DNA: TGTGCCAGCAGCTTAGTCAGGGGGGAAGGCTACACCTTC.

Comment on this clonotype: Sequence at one end of the junction differs from germline and may be a read error. The rearrangement joins TRBV9 to TRBJ2-2, with 9 nucleotides matching TRBD2. The germline gives CDR1 SGDLS, CDR2 YYNGEE. This CDR3 is 16 amino acids long. This chain's CDR3 is CASSVGLASNTGELFF. The CDR3 DNA sequence: TGTGCTAGCAGCGTAGGACTAGCGTCGAACACCGGGGAGCTGTTTTTT.

CDR3 bases: TGTGCCAGCAGTCAGACAGGGGTTGGCACTGAAGCTTTCTTT. Amino acids: CASSQTGVGTEAFF. This chain connects TRBV12-3 or TRBV12-4 to TRBJ1-1; TRBD1 aligns across 8 bases. V was pared by 5 bases and J by 4 bases, with 6 bases of the junction left unmatched. CDR3 length: 14 residues.

This clonotype was observed a handful of times. The chain couples TRBV29-1 to TRBJ1-1; D not resolved. CDR1 is SQVTM, CDR2 ANQGSEA, per germline. Trimming pared 0 bases from V and 6 bases from J, leaving 2 bases between. This CDR3 has 10 residues. The CDR3 here is CSVEDAEAFF. The DNA for the CDR3 is TGCAGCGTTGAAGACGCTGAAGCTTTCTTT.

V and J are TRBV7-9 and TRBJ2-2; D gene ambiguous. The CDR3 covers 16 residues. Germline V lookup: CDR1 SEHNR, CDR2 FQNEAQ (reference sequence). V was pared by 5 bases and J by 1 base, with 14 bases between. The CDR3 sequence: CASSPPSGKNTGELFF. The CDR3 DNA is TGTGCCAGCAGCCCCCCATCTGGGAAGAACACCGGGGAGCTGTTTTTT.

This clonotype has at least ten counts. J is TRBJ2-7 and V is TRBV20-1, with 13 bases identical to TRBD2. CDR1 is DFQATT, CDR2 SNEGSKA, per germline (reference sequence). Unmatched junction bases numbered 10, after V lost 8 bases and J lost 3 bases. This CDR3 has 15 amino acids. The CDR3 DNA follows: TGCAGTACAAATGGACTAGCGGGGGTAAACTACGAGCAGTACTTC. Its protein is CSTNGLAGVNYEQYF.

This clonotype appeared a few times. The chain links TRBV7-2 to TRBJ2-7; D gene uncertain. CDR1 is SGHTA, CDR2 FQGNSA, per germline. This CDR3 comprises 13 residues. Trimming removed 6 bases from V and 6 bases from J, with 15 bases in between. The CDR3, as DNA: TGTGCCAGCAGGGATAGCAAATTAGGCGAGCAGTACTTC. Protein: CASRDSKLGEQYF.

There are a few counts of this clonotype. CDR3 sequence (DNA): TGTGCCAGCAGCGTTACGGGCGGACTCGGTGGGCAAGAGACCCAGTACTTC. Its translation is CASSVTGGLGGQETQYF. J is TRBJ2-5 and V is TRBV7-2; D may be TRBD2 (5 bases). Germline assignment: CDR1 SGHTA and CDR2 FQGNSA. The CDR3 has 17 amino acids. V lost 5 bases and J lost 2, with 21 bases in between.

The chain couples TRBV6-5 to TRBJ2-5; 9 bases fit TRBD1. The J call may be wrong; the DNA end is better matched by TRBJ2-7. This CDR3 spans 16 amino acids. Germline CDR1 MNHEY, CDR2 SVGAGI. CDR3 amino acids: CASRDRGTLLGDEQYF. In DNA, the CDR3 is TGTGCCAGCAGGGACAGGGGAACCCTCCTCGGGGACGAGCAGTACTTC.

The chain carries TRBV6-2 or TRBV6-3 and TRBJ2-5; D ambiguous. The CDR3 covers 14 residues. V was pared by 2 bases and J by 11 bases, with 18 bases between. Per the germline V gene, CDR1 is MNHEY and CDR2 is SVGEGT. The CDR3 spells CASSYTDGYNEQYF. CDR3 nucleotide sequence: TGTGCCAGCAGTTACACGGACGGGTACAATGAGCAGTACTTC.

The chain employs TRBV3-1 and TRBJ2-5; D might be TRBD2 (6 bases). Germline values: CDR1 LGHDT, CDR2 YNNKEL (reference sequence). V was cut by 5 bases and J by 7 bases, with 17 bases left in between. The length of the CDR3 is 14 residues. The CDR3 here is CASSGGLGERTQYF. CDR3 DNA sequence: TGTGCCAGCAGCGGGGGACTGGGGGAGCGGACCCAGTACTTC.

The chain joins TRBV20-1 to TRBJ2-7; TRBD2 agrees at 9 bases. CDR1 is DFQATT and CDR2 is SNEGSKA in the germline V gene (reference sequence). The J segment lost 5 bases and the V segment lost 4 bases, leaving 9 bases of the junction unmatched. The CDR3 runs 14 residues. CDR3 bases: TGCAGTGCTACTACCGGGACTAGCCCCCACGAGCAGTACTTC. This codes for CSATTGTSPHEQYF.

CDR3 residues: CASSQDLYSSYNSPLHF. The CDR3 coding sequence is TGCGCCAGCAGCCAAGATCTGTATAGCTCCTATAATTCACCCCTCCACTTT. The chain has TRBV4-3 and TRBJ1-6; no firm D call. This CDR3 has 17 residues. V lost 0 bases to trimming and J lost 0 bases, with 9 bases between them. Germline values: CDR1 LGHNA, CDR2 YSLEER.

This clonotype was recorded a few times. This chain uses TRBV4-1 with TRBJ1-2; D is ambiguous. Looked up from germline, CDR1 is MGHRA and CDR2 is YSYEKL. V was pared by 1 base and J by 5 bases, with 11 bases between. The CDR3 covers 14 residues. The CDR3 region is CASSQGATGYGYTF. CDR3 DNA sequence: TGCGCCAGCAGCCAAGGGGCGACTGGGTATGGCTACACCTTC.

The chain joins TRBV28 to TRBJ2-7, with 8 bases lining up with TRBD1. Germline trimming cut 2 bases from V and 5 bases from J; bases unmatched to any gene: 5. Germline V gene data show CDR1 as MDHEN and CDR2 as SYDVKM. CDR3 length equals 14 residues. DNA of the CDR3: TGTGCCAGCAGTTTAAGGACAGGGTCTAACGAGCAGTACTTC. It translates to CASSLRTGSNEQYF. The full variable domain, its missing parts supplied by reference TRBV28 and TRBJ2-7, is DVKVTQSSRYLVKRTGEKVFLECVQDMDHENMFWYRQDPGLGLRLIYFSYDVKMKEKGDIPEGYSVSREKKERFSLILESASTNQTSMYLCASSLRTGSNEQYFGPGTRLTVT.

In this sample, this clonotype turned up a few times. The rearrangement uses TRBV10-3 and TRBJ2-7, with D possibly being TRBD1 (5 bases). The CDR3 consists of 14 residues. Germline V gene lookup returns CDR1 ENHRY and CDR2 SYGVKD. Deletions cut 5 bases from V and 3 bases from J, with 14 bases between. CDR3 residues: CAISQGVLVYEQYF. CDR3 DNA: TGTGCCATCAGTCAGGGTGTTTTAGTCTACGAGCAGTACTTC.

Comments on this clonotype: One junction end disagrees with the germline gene, perhaps due to a read error. This chain links TRBV4-3 with TRBJ2-7; D call uncertain. The CDR3 runs to 14 residues. The germline V gene has CDR1 LGHNA and CDR2 YSLEER. CDR3 DNA sequence: TGCGCCAGCGGCCACCTACCGGACGCCTACGAGCAGTACTTC. It is translated as CASGHLPDAYEQYF.

The chain uses TRBV10-3 and TRBJ2-1; D tentatively fits TRBD1 or TRBD2 (5 bases each). Trimming pared 4 bases from V and 11 bases from J, leaving 12 bases between. The CDR3 totals 12 residues. Per germline, CDR1 ENHRY and CDR2 SYGVKD. This CDR3 is CAISVYEGQQFF. The CDR3 nucleotides read TGTGCCATCAGTGTTTATGAGGGACAGCAGTTCTTC.